The T cell receptor (beta chain) under discussion was sequenced for a study of molecular identifiers for immune sequencing clone quantification listed by TCRdb under 2018. Regarding the study in general: For a replicate experiment, the RNA from either approximately 20,000 or 100,000 naive CD8 T cells was divided into five aliquots, and four of those aliquots went on to sequencing. The study was a methods study using CD8 T cells to benchmark molecular-identifier clustering-based TCR repertoire sequencing (MIDCIRS) and TCR RNA copy counting. General conclusions and limits of the study: The naive libraries included spiked-in Jurkat TCR RNA (roughly eleven copies' worth), and this Jurkat TCR RNA is not part of the donor repertoire. Modeling indicated about 3 TCR RNA copies recovered per cell, compared with about 10 by digital PCR, which implies a capture efficiency of about 27%. Without barcode sub-clustering, chimeric consensus sequences inflated TCR diversity; chimeras reached as high as 47%. In CMV-specific effector cells, clones with more than 20 RNA copies accounted for over 98% of molecules, whereas in naive cells such clones accounted for under 1%. Highly expanded clone sizes could be underestimated if identical TCR molecules share a barcode. A single cell's worth of spiked-in Jurkat TCR RNA was reported detectable even among 900,000 to 1,000,000 naive CD8 T cells.

Libraries were made using PCR. TCRdb lists the instrument as Illumina HiSeq 4000. Bulk TCR libraries were prepared as previously described, using TCR primers listed in Table S5. Total RNA was purified with the Qiagen AllPrep DNA/RNA kit. Before any analysis, reads coming from multiple sequencing runs of the same library were combined into one pool. Concerning the study's data processing: Reads were retained only if their TCR constant sequence matched exactly, and those retained reads were trimmed to 150 nt and grouped according to their 12-nt molecular barcodes. Reads in each barcode group were sub-clustered using a 15% Levenshtein threshold, and a quality-weighted consensus sequence was built for each RNA molecule. Non-functional sequences were filtered out, along with any lower-count sequence sitting one edit away from another sequence. On the basis of fitting two negative binomial distributions, barcode sub-clusters with fewer than 20% of the maximum read count were discarded. TCRdb's own reprocessing of the public reads used fastp at Q25 and MiXCR and kept productive beta chains. Identical CDR3 proteins give one entry, which carries the most common genes and DNA. The V and J calls here are based on TCRdb, not the publication. Within this sample are over 600,000 distinct CDR3 sequences, with 20% of them counted one time only. The ten largest clonotypes hold 0.7% to 1% of the sample.

At least ten counts were recorded for this clonotype. Its antigen is not yet known. No clone much larger than this one lies a single base away; base qualities are absent. Including the terminal cysteine and phenylalanine, the CDR3 comprises 13 residues. Only the CDR3 region is kept as DNA, spanning 39 bases read in frame from base 1. Reading the germline V gene gives CDR1 SNHLY and CDR2 FYNNEI. V is clipped by 8 bases and J by 4 bases, and the sequence between their germline boundaries is 14 bases long. Libraries of naive CD8 T cells were built from approximately 20,000 to 980,000 sorted cells, with 10%, 30% or 50% of the purified RNA used. Naive CD8 T cells were FACS-sorted as CD8+CD4-CCR7+CD45RA+ on a BD FACSAria II into RLT Plus buffer. Under 11 TCR copies' worth of Jurkat RNA were spiked into about 20,000-1,000,000 naive CD8 T cell samples to test detection sensitivity. Enrichment of CD8 T cells was done with RosetteSep CD8+ T Cell Enrichment Cocktail plus Ficoll-Paque, and ACK red cell lysis came afterward.

The sequence is built from TRBV2 and TRBJ1-1, with a tentative D gene TRBD1 over 6 matching bases. The specimen sequenced was naive CD8+ T cells from blood, with Jurkat cell RNA spiked in. Interpreted using the paper, the cell subset or site label stands for: FACS-sorted CD8+CD4-CCR7+CD45RA+ naive T cells. The clonotype originates from a human donor in good health. Some libraries in this study had Jurkat cell RNA spiked in. Read as DNA, the sequence is TGTGCCAGCGGACCACAGGGAACCACTGAAGCTTTCTTT. Protein translation: CASGPQGTTEAFF.